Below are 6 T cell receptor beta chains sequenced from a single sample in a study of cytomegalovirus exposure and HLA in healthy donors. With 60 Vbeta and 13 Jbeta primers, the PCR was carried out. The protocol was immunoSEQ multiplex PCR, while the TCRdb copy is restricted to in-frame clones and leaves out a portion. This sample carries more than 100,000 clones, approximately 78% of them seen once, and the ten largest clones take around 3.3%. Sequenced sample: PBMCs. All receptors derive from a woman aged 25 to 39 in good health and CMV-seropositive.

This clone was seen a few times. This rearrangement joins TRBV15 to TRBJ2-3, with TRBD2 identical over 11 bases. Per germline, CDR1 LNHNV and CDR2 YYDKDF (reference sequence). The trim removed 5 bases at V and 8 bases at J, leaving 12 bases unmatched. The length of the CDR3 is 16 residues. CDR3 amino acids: CATSSRFMLAGGTQYF. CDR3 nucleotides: TGTGCCACCAGCTCCCGTTTTATGCTAGCGGGGGGTACGCAGTATTTT.

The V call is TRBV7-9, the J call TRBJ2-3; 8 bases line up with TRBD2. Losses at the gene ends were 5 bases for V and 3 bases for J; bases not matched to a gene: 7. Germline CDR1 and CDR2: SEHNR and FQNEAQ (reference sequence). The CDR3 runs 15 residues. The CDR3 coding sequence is TGTGCCAGCAGCCCGATAGCGGGGTTAACAGATACGCAGTATTTT. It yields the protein CASSPIAGLTDTQYF. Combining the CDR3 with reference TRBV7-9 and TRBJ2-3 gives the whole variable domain DTGVSQNPRHKITKRGQNVTFRCDPISEHNRLYWYRQTLGQGPEFLTYFQNEAQLEKSRLLSDRFSAERPKGSFSTLEIQRTEQGDSAMYLCASSPIAGLTDTQYFGPGTRLTVL.

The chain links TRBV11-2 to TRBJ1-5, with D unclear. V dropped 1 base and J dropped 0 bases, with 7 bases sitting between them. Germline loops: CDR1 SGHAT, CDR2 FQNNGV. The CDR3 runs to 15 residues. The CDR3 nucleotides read TGTGCCAGCAGCTTAGCGCCAGTTAGCAATCAGCCCCAGCATTTT. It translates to CASSLAPVSNQPQHF.

CDR3: CASSLIPYDTQYF. The CDR3 bases are TGTGCCAGCAGTTTAATACCCTACGATACGCAGTATTTT. The chain is built from TRBV27 and TRBJ2-3, with D uncertain. The CDR3 sequence is 13 residues long. Germline V gene data show CDR1 as MNHEY and CDR2 as SMNVEV (reference sequence). Trimming removed 2 bases at V and 6 bases at J, with 9 bases between.

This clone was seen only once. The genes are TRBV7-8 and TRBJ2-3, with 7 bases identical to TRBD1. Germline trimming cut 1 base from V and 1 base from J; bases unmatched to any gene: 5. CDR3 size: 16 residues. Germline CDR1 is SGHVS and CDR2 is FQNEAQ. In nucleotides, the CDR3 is TGTGCCAGCAGCTTAGTGGCAGGGGGAGGCACAGATACGCAGTATTTT. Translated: CASSLVAGGGTDTQYF.

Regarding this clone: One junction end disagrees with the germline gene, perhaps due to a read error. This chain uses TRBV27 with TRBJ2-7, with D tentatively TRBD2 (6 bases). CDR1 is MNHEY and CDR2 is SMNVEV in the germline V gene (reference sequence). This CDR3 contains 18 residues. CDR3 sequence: CASSVSMGDLISSYEQYF. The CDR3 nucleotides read TGTGCCAGCAGTGTATCAATGGGGGACTTGATTTCATCCTACGAGCAGTACTTC.